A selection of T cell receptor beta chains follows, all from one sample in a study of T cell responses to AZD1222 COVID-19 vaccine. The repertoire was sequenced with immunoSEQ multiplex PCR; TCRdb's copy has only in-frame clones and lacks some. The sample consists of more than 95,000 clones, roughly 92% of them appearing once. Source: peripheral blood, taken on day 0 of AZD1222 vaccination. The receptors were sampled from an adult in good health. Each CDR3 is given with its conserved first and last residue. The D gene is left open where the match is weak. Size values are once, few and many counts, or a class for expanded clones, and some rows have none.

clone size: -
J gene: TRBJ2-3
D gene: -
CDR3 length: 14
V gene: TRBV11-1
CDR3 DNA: TGTGCCAGCAGCCCACGACCGGGCACAGATACGCAGTATTTT
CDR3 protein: CASSPRPGTDTQYF

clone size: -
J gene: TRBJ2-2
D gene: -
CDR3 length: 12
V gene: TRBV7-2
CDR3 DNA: TGTGCGGCAGGCGCGAACACCGGGGAGCTGTTTTTT
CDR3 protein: CAAGANTGELFF

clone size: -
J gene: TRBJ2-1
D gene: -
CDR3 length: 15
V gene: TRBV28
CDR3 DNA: TGTGCCAGCAAGGGGGAGTCTAGTAAAGACAATGAGCAGTTCTTC
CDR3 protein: CASKGESSKDNEQFF

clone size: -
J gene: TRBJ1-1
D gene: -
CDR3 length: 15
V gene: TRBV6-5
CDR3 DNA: TGTGCCAGCAGACCCTACCAGGGGTCGGCCACTGAAGCTTTCTTT
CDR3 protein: CASRPYQGSATEAFF

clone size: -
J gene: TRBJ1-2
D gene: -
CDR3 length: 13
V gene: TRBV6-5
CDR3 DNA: TGTGCCAGCAGTTACTCCAGGGATTATGGCTACACCTTC
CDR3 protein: CASSYSRDYGYTF

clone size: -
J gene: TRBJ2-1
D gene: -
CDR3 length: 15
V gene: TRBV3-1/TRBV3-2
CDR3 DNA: TGTGCCAGCAGCCCGGTGCAAGGGGCGGACAATGAGCAGTTCTTC
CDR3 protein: CASSPVQGADNEQFF

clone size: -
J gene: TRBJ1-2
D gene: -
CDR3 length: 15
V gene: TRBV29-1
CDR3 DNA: TGCAGCGTTGTGCCTGCGGTCGGCAGGGACTATGGCTACACCTTC
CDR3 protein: CSVVPAVGRDYGYTF

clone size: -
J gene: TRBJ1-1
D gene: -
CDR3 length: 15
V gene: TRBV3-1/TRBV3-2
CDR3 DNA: TGTGCCAGCAGCCAAGACGGGGGATTGAACACTGAAGCTTTCTTT
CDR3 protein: CASSQDGGLNTEAFF

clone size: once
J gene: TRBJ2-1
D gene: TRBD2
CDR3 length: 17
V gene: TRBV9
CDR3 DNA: TGTGCCAGCAGCGTAGGGACTAGCGGGAACTCCTACAATGAGCAGTTCTTC
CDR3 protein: CASSVGTSGNSYNEQFF

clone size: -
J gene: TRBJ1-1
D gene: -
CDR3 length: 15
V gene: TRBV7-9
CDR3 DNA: TGTGCCAGCAGCTTACCCAGGGGATTGAACACTGAAGCTTTCTTT
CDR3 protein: CASSLPRGLNTEAFF

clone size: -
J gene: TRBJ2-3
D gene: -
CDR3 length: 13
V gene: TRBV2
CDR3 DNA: TGTGCCAGCAGTCTTCGGGACATTCCACTCGGCGTTTTT
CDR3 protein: CASSLRDIPLGVF

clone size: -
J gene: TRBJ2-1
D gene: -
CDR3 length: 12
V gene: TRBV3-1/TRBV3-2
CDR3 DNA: TGTGCCAGCAGCCAAGAACGCAAAGGGCAGTTCTTC
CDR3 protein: CASSQERKGQFF

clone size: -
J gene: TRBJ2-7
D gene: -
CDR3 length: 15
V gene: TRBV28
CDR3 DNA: TGTGCCAGCAGTCTGACCCGGGGGAGCTCCTACGAGCAGTACTTC
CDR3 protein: CASSLTRGSSYEQYF

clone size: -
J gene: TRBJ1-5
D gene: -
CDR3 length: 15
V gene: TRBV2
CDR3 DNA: TGTGCCAGCTTCTCCGGAGTTCCCAGCAATCAGCCCCAGCATTTT
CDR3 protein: CASFSGVPSNQPQHF

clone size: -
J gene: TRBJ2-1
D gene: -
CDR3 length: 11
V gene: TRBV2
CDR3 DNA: TGTGCCAGCAGCCGGGACAATGAGCAGTTCTTC
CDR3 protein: CASSRDNEQFF

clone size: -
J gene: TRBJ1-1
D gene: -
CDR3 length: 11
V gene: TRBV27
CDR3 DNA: TGTGCCAGCAGTACGAGGACTGAAGCTTTCTTT
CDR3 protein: CASSTRTEAFF

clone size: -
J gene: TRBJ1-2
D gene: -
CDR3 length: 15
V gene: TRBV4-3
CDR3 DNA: TGCGCCAGCAGCCAAGACCCGAAGGGACCCCATGGCTACACCTTC
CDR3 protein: CASSQDPKGPHGYTF

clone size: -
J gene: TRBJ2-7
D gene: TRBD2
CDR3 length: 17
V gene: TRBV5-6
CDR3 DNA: TGTGCCAGCAGCTTGGTTGAGACTAGCGGGATCAGGGTCGAGCAGTACTTC
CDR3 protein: CASSLVETSGIRVEQYF

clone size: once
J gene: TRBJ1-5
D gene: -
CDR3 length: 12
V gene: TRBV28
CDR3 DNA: TGTGCCAGCAGCTCCAAGCCCCAGCCCCAGCATTTT
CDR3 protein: CASSSKPQPQHF

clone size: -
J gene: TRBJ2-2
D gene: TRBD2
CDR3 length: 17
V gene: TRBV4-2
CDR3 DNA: TGTGCCAGCAGCCAAGATCATTCCTCGGGGGGGACCGGGGAGCTGTTTTTT
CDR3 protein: CASSQDHSSGGTGELFF

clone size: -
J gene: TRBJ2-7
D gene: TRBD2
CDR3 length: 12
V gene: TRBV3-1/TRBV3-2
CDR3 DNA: TGTGCCAGCAGCCAAGTTAGCGGGATGAAGTACTTC
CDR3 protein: CASSQVSGMKYF

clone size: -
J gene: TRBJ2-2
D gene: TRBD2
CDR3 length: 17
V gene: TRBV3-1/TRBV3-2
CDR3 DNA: TGTGCCAGCAGCCGAAGAGGGACTAGCGTAACAACCGGGGAGCTGTTTTTT
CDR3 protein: CASSRRGTSVTTGELFF

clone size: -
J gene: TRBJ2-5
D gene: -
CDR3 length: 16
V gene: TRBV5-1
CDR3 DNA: TGCGCCAGCAGCTTTGAAAGCGGCGGGGATCAAGAGACCCAGTACTTC
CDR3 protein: CASSFESGGDQETQYF

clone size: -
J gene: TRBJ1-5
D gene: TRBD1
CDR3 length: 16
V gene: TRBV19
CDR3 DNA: TGTGCCAGTACTAAAACAGGGGGCGGACTCCATCAGCCCCAGCATTTT
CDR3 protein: CASTKTGGGLHQPQHF

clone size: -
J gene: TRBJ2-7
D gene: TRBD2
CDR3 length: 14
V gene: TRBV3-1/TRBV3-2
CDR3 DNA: TGTGCCAGCAGCGCTAGGACTAGCCGTAACGAGCAGTACTTC
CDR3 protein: CASSARTSRNEQYF

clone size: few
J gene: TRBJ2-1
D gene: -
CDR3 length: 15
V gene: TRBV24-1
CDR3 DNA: TGTGCCACCAGTGACCGGTGGACACGCTACAATGAGCAGTTCTTC
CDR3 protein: CATSDRWTRYNEQFF

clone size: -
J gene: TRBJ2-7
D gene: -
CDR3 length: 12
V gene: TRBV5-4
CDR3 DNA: TGTGCCAGCAGCACAGACAGCTACGAGCAGTACTTC
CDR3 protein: CASSTDSYEQYF

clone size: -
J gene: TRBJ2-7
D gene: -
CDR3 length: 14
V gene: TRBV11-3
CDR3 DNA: TGTGCCAGCAGCCCGCGACAGGCCCCCTACGAGCAGTACTTC
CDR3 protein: CASSPRQAPYEQYF

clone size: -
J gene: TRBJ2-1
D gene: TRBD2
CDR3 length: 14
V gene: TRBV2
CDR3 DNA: TGTGCCAGCAGTGTAGAACTAGCGGACAATGAGCAGTTCTTC
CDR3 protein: CASSVELADNEQFF

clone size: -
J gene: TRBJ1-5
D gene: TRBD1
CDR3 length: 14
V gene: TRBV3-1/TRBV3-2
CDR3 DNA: TGTGCCAGCAGCCAAGGACAGGGGGGTCAGCCCCAGCATTTT
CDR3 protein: CASSQGQGGQPQHF

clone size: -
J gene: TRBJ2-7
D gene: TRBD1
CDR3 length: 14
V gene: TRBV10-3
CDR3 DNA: TGTGCCATCGGAGAAAACCGGGACAGCTACGAGCAGTACTTC
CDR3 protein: CAIGENRDSYEQYF

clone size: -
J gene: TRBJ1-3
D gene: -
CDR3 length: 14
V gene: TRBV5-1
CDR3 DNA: TGCGCCAGCAGCTTAGGGACAACTGGAAACACCATATATTTT
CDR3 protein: CASSLGTTGNTIYF

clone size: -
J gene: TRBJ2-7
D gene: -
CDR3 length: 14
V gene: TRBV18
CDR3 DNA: TGTGCCAGCTCACCACGAAGGGCCTCCTACGAGCAGTACTTC
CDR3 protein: CASSPRRASYEQYF

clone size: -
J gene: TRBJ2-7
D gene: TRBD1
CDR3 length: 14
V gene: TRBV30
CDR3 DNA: TGTGCCTGGGCGCAGGGGGTACACAACTACGAGCAGTACTTC
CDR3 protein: CAWAQGVHNYEQYF

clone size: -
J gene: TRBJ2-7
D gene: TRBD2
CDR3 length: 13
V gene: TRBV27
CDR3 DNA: TGTGCCAGCAGTGCCGGGAGGGCCTACGAGCAGTACTTC
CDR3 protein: CASSAGRAYEQYF

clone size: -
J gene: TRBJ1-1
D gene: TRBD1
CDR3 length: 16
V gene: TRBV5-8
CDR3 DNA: TGTGCCAGCAGCCGTACGTCGGACAGGGCGAACACTGAAGCTTTCTTT
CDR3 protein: CASSRTSDRANTEAFF

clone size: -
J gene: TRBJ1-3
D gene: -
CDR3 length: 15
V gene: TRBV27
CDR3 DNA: TGTGCCAGCCCTGCGGGCGAGAGCTCTGGAAACACCATATATTTT
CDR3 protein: CASPAGESSGNTIYF

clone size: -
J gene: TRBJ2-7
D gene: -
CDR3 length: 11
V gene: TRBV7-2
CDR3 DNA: TGTGCCAGCAGCTTAGTCCGAGAGCAGTACTTC
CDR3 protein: CASSLVREQYF

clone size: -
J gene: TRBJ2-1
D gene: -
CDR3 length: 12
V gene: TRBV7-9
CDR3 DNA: TGTGCCAGCAGCTTCGGTTACAATGAGCAGTTCTTC
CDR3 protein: CASSFGYNEQFF

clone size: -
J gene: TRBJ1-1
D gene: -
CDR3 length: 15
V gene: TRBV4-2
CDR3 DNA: TGTGCCAGCAGCCAAGATCTGGGGGCGTACACTGAAGCTTTCTTT
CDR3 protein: CASSQDLGAYTEAFF

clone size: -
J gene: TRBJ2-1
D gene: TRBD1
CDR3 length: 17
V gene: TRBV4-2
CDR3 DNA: TGTGCCAGCAGCCAAGATGACGGGACAGGGTCCTACAATGAGCAGTTCTTC
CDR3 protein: CASSQDDGTGSYNEQFF

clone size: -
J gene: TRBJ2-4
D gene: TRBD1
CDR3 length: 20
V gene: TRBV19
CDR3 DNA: TGTGCCAGTAGTATCACCCCCGGGACAGGGGCCTTTGGGGCCAAAAACATTCAGTACTTC
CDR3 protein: CASSITPGTGAFGAKNIQYF

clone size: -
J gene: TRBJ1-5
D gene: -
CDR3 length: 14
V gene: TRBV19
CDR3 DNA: TGTGCCAGTAGTAGGGGTCAGGGTCATCAGCCCCAGCATTTT
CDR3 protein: CASSRGQGHQPQHF

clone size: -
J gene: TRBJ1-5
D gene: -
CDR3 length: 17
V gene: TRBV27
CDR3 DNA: TGTGCCAGCAGTGCCACCAGGGGTTGGGTTAGCAATCAGCCCCAGCATTTT
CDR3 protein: CASSATRGWVSNQPQHF

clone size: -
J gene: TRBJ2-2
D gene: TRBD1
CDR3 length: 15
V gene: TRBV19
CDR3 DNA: TGTGCCAGTAGTAGGGACAGCCTGAACACCGGGGAGCTGTTTTTT
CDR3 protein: CASSRDSLNTGELFF

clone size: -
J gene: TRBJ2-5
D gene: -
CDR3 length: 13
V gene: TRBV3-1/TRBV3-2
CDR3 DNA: TGTGCCAGCAGCCAAACCTATCAAGAGACCCAGTACTTC
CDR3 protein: CASSQTYQETQYF

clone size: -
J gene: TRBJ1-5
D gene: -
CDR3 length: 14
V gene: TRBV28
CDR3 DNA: TGTGCCAGCAGTTGGGCCTCGGGCAGTCAGCCCCAGCATTTT
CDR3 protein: CASSWASGSQPQHF

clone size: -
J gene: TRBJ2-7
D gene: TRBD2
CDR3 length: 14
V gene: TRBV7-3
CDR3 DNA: TGTGCCAGCAGCTTTGGGACTAGCCCCCACGAGCAGTACTTC
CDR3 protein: CASSFGTSPHEQYF

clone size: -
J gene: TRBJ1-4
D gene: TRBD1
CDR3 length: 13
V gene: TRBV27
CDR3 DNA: TGTGCCAGCACTCGACAGGGCGGTGAAAAACTGTTTTTT
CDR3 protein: CASTRQGGEKLFF

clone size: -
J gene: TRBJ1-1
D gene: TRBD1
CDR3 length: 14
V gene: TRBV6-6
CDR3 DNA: TGTGCCAGCAGTTACCGACAGGGGAACACTGAAGCTTTCTTT
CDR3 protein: CASSYRQGNTEAFF

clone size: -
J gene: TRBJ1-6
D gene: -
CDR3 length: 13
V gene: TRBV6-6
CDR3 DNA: TGTGCCAGCAGTTACCCAGGGGAAGCACCCCTCCACTTT
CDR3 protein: CASSYPGEAPLHF

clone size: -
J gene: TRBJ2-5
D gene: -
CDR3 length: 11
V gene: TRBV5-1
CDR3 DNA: TGCGCCAGCAGCCTTAAAGAGACCCAGTACTTC
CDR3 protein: CASSLKETQYF

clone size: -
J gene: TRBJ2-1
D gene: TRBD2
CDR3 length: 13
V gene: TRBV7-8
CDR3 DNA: TGTGCCAGCAGCGTCGGACTAGCCGATGAGCAGTTCTTC
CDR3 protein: CASSVGLADEQFF

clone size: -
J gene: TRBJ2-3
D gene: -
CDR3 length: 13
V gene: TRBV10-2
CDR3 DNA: TGCGCCAGCAGTGAGTACCAGGGGGGTACGCAGTATTTT
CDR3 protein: CASSEYQGGTQYF